This entry features one TCR beta chain sequence. Libraries were prepared by immunoSEQ multiplex PCR; TCRdb keeps only in-frame clonotypes and omits some of them. The table lists about 350,000 clones, roughly nine tenths of them singletons. This specimen belongs to a study of blood T cell repertoires in COVID-19. The germline V gene encodes CDR1 SNHLY and CDR2 FYNNEI. With V trimmed by 6 bases and J by 4 bases, 5 bases remained unmatched. CDR3 length equals 14 residues. The gene calls are TRBV2 and TRBJ1-1; 10 nucleotides line up with TRBD1. The TCR comes from a woman under 40 who had recovered from COVID-19. The sequenced material came from PBMCs or T cells enriched from blood (not recorded which). DNA for the CDR3: TGTGCCAGCAGCATAGACAGGGGGCGCACTGAAGCTTTCTTT. It specifies CASSIDRGRTEAFF.